Each of the 23 T cell receptor beta chains below was sequenced from the same sample in a study of blood T cell repertoires in COVID-19. Method: immunoSEQ multiplex PCR; TCRdb's copy keeps in-frame clones and lacks some. The sample has about 130,000 clones; approximately 86% are singletons. The specimen was PBMCs or T cells enriched from blood (not recorded which). The origin of the receptors is a woman in her forties or fifties who had recovered from COVID-19.

This clone was seen a few times. The J gene is TRBJ1-5, the V gene TRBV5-1; 8 bases align to TRBD1. Germline V gene lookup returns CDR1 SGHRS and CDR2 YFSETQ. Losses at the gene ends were 7 bases for V and 6 bases for J; bases not matched to a gene: 9. The CDR3 length is 14 residues. Here the CDR3 DNA reads TGCGCCAGCTCTCTCGGACAGGGCATTCAGCCCCAGCATTTT. This codes for CASSLGQGIQPQHF.

The chain couples TRBV7-9 to TRBJ2-7, with TRBD1 as a possible D gene (6 bases). Germline values: CDR1 SEHNR, CDR2 FQNEAQ (reference sequence). The V gene lost 7 bases and the J gene lost 2 bases, with 15 bases spanning the gap. This CDR3 is 14 amino acids long. CDR3 nucleotide sequence: TGTGCCAGCACCCCGGTGGGGGCCGCCTACGAGCAGTACTTC. Amino acids: CASTPVGAAYEQYF.

This clone was observed a handful of times. The chain uses TRBV7-3 and TRBJ2-3; TRBD1 matches 7 bases. This CDR3 has 15 amino acids. Per germline, CDR1 SGHTA and CDR2 FQGTGA. V gave up 0 bases and J gave up 2 bases; unmatched junction bases: 2. This CDR3 is CASSLTGQPTDTQYF. Written as DNA, the CDR3 is TGTGCCAGCAGCTTAACGGGACAGCCCACAGATACGCAGTATTTT.

This clone was observed a single time. This chain links TRBV2 with TRBJ1-2; the match to TRBD1 covers 8 bases. The CDR3 sequence is 13 residues long. CDR1 is SNHLY and CDR2 is FYNNEI in the germline V gene. The V gene end was trimmed by 2 bases and the J gene end by 8 bases; junction bases not matched to a gene: 4. The CDR3 spells CASSEQGARGYTF. The DNA of the CDR3 is TGTGCCAGCAGTGAACAGGGGGCGCGGGGCTACACCTTC. Full variable domain (remainder filled in from reference TRBV2 and TRBJ1-2): EPEVTQTPSHQVTQMGQEVILRCVPISNHLYFYWYRQILGQKVEFLVSFYNNEISEKSEIFDDQFSVERPDGSNFTLKIRSTKLEDSAMYFCASSEQGARGYTFGSGTRLTVV.

The V call is TRBV4-1, the J call TRBJ2-6, with 10 bases matching TRBD1. Germline values: CDR1 MGHRA, CDR2 YSYEKL. The length of the CDR3 is 16 residues. The V segment lost 3 bases and the J segment 1 base; nucleotides outside the gene matches: 0. CDR3 sequence (DNA): TGCGCCAGCAGCCAGGGACAGGGGTCTGGGGCCAACGTCCTGACTTTC. It specifies CASSQGQGSGANVLTF.

This chain links TRBV27 with TRBJ2-4; 7 nucleotides match TRBD2. V gave up 3 bases and J gave up 3 bases; unmatched junction bases: 2. This CDR3 region has 14 residues. CDR1 MNHEY and CDR2 SMNVEV come from the germline V gene (reference sequence). DNA for the CDR3: TGTGCCAGCAGTTTGGGCGGGGGCAAAAACATTCAGTACTTC. Translating gives CASSLGGGKNIQYF.

The V gene is TRBV9, the J gene TRBJ2-3; 13 positions agree with TRBD2. Germline V gives CDR1 SGDLS, CDR2 YYNGEE. With 4 bases clipped from V and 3 bases from J, the junction kept 11 bases outside the gene matches. The CDR3 is made up of 18 amino acids. The DNA of the CDR3 is TGTGCCAGCAGCCAAACGGGGACTAGCGGGGTGGGGACAGATACGCAGTATTTT. It yields the protein CASSQTGTSGVGTDTQYF.

The chain links TRBV7-8 to TRBJ2-1; D gene ambiguous. Between the trimmed V and J ends, which lost 5 bases and 6 bases, there was a span of 8 bases. CDR1 and CDR2 (germline): SGHVS, FQNEAQ. The CDR3 length is 12 residues. The CDR3 spells CASSRAFNEQFF. The CDR3, as DNA: TGTGCCAGCAGCCGGGCATTCAATGAGCAGTTCTTC.

The V call is TRBV7-2, the J call TRBJ1-1; D is unresolved. This CDR3 comprises 14 residues. Germline V CDR1 and CDR2: SGHTA, FQGNSA. Trimming took off 6 bases at V and 10 bases at J, with 21 bases between the two ends. The CDR3 nucleotides are TGTGCCAGCAGGAAGGCGGTTGGCACTCTAGGAGCTTTCTTT. It is translated as CASRKAVGTLGAFF.

The genes are TRBV5-1 and TRBJ2-2, with D possibly TRBD2 on 5 matching bases. From germline, CDR1 is SGHRS and CDR2 YFSETQ. The length of the CDR3 is 14 residues. V was pared by 5 bases and J by 7 bases, with 15 bases between. This chain's CDR3 is CASRETPAGGELFF. CDR3 in DNA: TGCGCCAGCAGAGAGACTCCGGCGGGCGGGGAGCTGTTTTTT.

This chain links TRBV11-3 with TRBJ2-7; 7 positions agree with TRBD1. Germline V CDR1 and CDR2: SGHNT, YENEEA. The CDR3 runs to 13 residues. V shed 5 bases and J 12 bases; nucleotides not matched to a gene: 13. Here the CDR3 DNA reads TGTGCCAGCAGCCTTGACCAGACAGGGAGAACGTACTTC. Its protein is CASSLDQTGRTYF.

V is TRBV19 and J is TRBJ1-3; D remains ambiguous. The CDR3 is 12 amino acids. V lost 4 bases to trimming and J lost 9 bases, with 10 bases between them. Germline V CDR1 and CDR2: LNHDA, SQIVND (reference sequence). The CDR3 nucleotides are TGTGCCAGTAGTACCGGGGTGAGCACCATATATTTT. Translating gives CASSTGVSTIYF.

This clone was recorded only once. The V gene is TRBV6-5, the J gene TRBJ1-1, with 9 bases matching TRBD1. Germline-derived CDR1 and CDR2 are MNHEY and SVGAGI. The CDR3 is made up of 15 amino acids. V lost 6 bases and J lost 4; bases outside the gene matches: 9. CDR3 residues: CASSRSTGGITEAFF. DNA of the CDR3: TGTGCCAGCAGCCGCTCGACAGGGGGAATCACTGAAGCTTTCTTT.

This clone appeared once. The chain recombines TRBV18 with TRBJ1-4; tentatively, D is TRBD1 (6 bases). The V and J ends lost 2 bases and 5 bases respectively, with 9 bases between them. Germline assignment: CDR1 KGHSH and CDR2 LQKENI. CDR3 size: 14 residues. The CDR3, as DNA: TGTGCCAGCTCACCAAGGGACAAGAATGAAAAACTGTTTTTT. This translates into CASSPRDKNEKLFF.

The chain recombines TRBV30 with TRBJ1-2, with D uncertain. V dropped 2 bases and J dropped 5 bases, with 6 bases sitting between them. The CDR3 totals 11 residues. Germline V gene lookup returns CDR1 GTSNPN and CDR2 SVGIG (reference sequence). CDR3 loop: CAWSLSYGYTF. CDR3 nucleotide sequence: TGTGCCTGGAGTCTGTCTTATGGCTACACCTTC.

This clone was observed a few times. This rearrangement joins TRBV6-5 to TRBJ1-6; D gene unclear. Trimming took off 0 bases at V and 13 bases at J, with 10 bases between the two ends. Germline V CDR1 and CDR2: MNHEY, SVGAGI. This CDR3 region has 13 residues. CDR3 DNA: TGTGCCAGCAGTTACTCGAAGGTAGCGCCCCTCCACTTT. It translates to CASSYSKVAPLHF.

This clone was found a few times. The chain links TRBV6-4 to TRBJ2-2, with 8 bases identical to TRBD2. This CDR3 is built from 15 residues. Per germline, CDR1 MRHNA and CDR2 SNTAGT. V shed 6 bases, J shed 2 bases, and the junction held 5 bases outside the gene matches. Here the CDR3 reads CASSTGLANTGELFF. Here the CDR3 DNA reads TGTGCCAGCAGCACAGGACTAGCTAACACCGGGGAGCTGTTTTTT.

The chain recombines TRBV27 with TRBJ2-7; 7 bases align to TRBD2. Per germline, CDR1 MNHEY and CDR2 SMNVEV (reference sequence). The CDR3 length is 14 residues. After removal of 5 bases from V and 7 bases from J, the junction contained 11 bases not matched to a gene. CDR3 in amino acids: CASSGSGIYREQYF. In DNA, the CDR3 is TGTGCCAGCAGTGGGAGCGGGATCTACAGGGAGCAGTACTTC.

The chain employs TRBV7-9 and TRBJ2-1; 10 bases map to TRBD1. The CDR3 sequence is 15 residues long. V lost 5 bases and J lost 6; bases outside the gene matches: 7. CDR1 and CDR2 from the germline V gene are SEHNR and FQNEAQ (reference sequence). The CDR3 loop reads CASSTRTGGTNEQFF. CDR3 DNA: TGTGCCAGCAGCACAAGGACAGGGGGAACCAATGAGCAGTTCTTC. Full variable domain (outside the CDR3, taken from reference TRBV7-9 and TRBJ2-1): DTGVSQNPRHKITKRGQNVTFRCDPISEHNRLYWYRQTLGQGPEFLTYFQNEAQLEKSRLLSDRFSAERPKGSFSTLEIQRTEQGDSAMYLCASSTRTGGTNEQFFGPGTRLTVL.

The chain uses TRBV18 and TRBJ1-1; no clear D gene. This CDR3 has 14 residues. Trimming took off 2 bases at V and 6 bases at J, with 13 bases between the two ends. The germline gives CDR1 KGHSH, CDR2 LQKENI. The CDR3 loop reads CASSPTMEAPEAFF. CDR3 nucleotides: TGTGCCAGCTCACCAACGATGGAGGCTCCTGAAGCTTTCTTT. The complete variable domain, with remaining parts taken from reference TRBV18 and TRBJ1-1, reads NAGVMQNPRHLVRRRGQEARLRCSPMKGHSHVYWYRQLPEEGLKFMVYLQKENIIDESGMPKERFSAEFPKEGPSILRIQQVVRGDSAAYFCASSPTMEAPEAFFGQGTRLTVV.

V is TRBV7-9 and J is TRBJ1-4; maybe TRBD1 (5 bases). The CDR3 is made up of 15 amino acids. CDR1 and CDR2 from the germline V gene are SEHNR and FQNEAQ (reference sequence). Between the trimmed V and J ends, which lost 4 bases and 3 bases, there was a span of 12 bases. The CDR3 loop is CASSWDLGPNEKLFF. CDR3 nucleotides: TGTGCCAGCAGCTGGGACTTGGGGCCTAATGAAAAACTGTTTTTT.

The rearrangement joins TRBV2 to TRBJ2-7; 9 bases are shared with TRBD1. Germline CDR1 SNHLY, CDR2 FYNNEI. V shed 1 base, J shed 8 bases, and the junction held 6 bases outside the gene matches. The CDR3 has 14 residues. The DNA of the CDR3 is TGTGCCAGCAGTGAAGGGACAGGGGAGGAGAAGCAGTACTTC. It yields the protein CASSEGTGEEKQYF.

As concerns this clone: The sample has other DNA sequences that encode this CDR3 too. J is TRBJ1-6 and V is TRBV12-3 or TRBV12-4, with D unclear. The CDR3 loop spans 13 amino acids. Between the trimmed V and J ends, which lost 0 bases and 10 bases, there was a span of 7 bases. CDR3 loop: CASSLAVGSPLHF. The CDR3 region has the DNA TGTGCCAGCAGTTTAGCAGTCGGGTCACCCCTCCACTTT.